This T cell receptor beta chain is drawn from a study of blood T cells in healthy people across ages. Study-wide results and limits: Per million T cells, TCR beta diversity dropped roughly linearly as age increased. With unsorted PBMCs, a conclusive comparison of naive versus antigen-experienced cells was not possible.

Worth noting for this clonotype: Its target is not known.

The use of a sample-barcoded 5' primer and a J-beta primer mix characterized a second PCR of roughly 6 to 11 cycles. Each CDR3 protein gets one entry after TCRdb re-called the 5' RACE reads with MiXCR. The sample holds approximately 690,000 distinct CDR3 sequences; around 41% are singletons and the top ten take 30%. This TCR derives from an elderly man in good health. Sequences were obtained from blood.

The CDR3 DNA follows: TGCAGTGCTAAGGTTAGACACAATGAGCAGTACTTC. It yields the protein CSAKVRHNEQYF. The genes are TRBV20-1 and TRBJ2-7, with D uncertain. With 4 bases removed from V and 7 bases from J, the gap between germline ends came to 14 bases. Germline V CDR1 and CDR2: DFQATT, SNEGSKA (reference sequence). There are 12 residues in the CDR3.